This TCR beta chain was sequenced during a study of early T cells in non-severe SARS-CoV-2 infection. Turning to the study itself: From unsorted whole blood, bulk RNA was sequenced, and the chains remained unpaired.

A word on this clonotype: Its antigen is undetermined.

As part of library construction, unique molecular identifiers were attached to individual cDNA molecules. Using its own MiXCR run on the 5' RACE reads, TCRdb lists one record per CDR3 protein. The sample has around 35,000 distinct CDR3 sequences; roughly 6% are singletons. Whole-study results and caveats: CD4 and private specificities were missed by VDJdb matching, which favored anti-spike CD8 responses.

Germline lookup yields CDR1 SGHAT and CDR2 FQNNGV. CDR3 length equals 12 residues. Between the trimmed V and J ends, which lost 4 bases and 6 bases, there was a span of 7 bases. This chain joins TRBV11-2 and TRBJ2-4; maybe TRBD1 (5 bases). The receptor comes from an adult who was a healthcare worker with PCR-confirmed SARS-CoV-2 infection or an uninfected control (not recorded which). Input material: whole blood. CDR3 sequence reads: CASSWGINIQYF. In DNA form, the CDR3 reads TGTGCCAGCAGCTGGGGCATAAACATTCAGTACTTC.